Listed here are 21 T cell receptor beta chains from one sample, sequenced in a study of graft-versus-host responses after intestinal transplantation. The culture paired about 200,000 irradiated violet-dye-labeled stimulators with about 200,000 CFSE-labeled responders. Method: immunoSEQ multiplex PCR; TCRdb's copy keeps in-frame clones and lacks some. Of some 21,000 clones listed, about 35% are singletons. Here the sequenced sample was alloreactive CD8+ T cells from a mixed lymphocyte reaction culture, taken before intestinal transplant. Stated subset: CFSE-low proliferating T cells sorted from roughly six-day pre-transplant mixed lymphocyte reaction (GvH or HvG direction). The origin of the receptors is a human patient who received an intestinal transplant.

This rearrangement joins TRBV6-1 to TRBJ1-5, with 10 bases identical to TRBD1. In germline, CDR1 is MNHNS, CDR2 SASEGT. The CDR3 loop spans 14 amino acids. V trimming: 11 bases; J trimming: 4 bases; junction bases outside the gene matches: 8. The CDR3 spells CAAGTGDINQPQHF. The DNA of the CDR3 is TGTGCCGCTGGGACAGGGGATATTAATCAGCCCCAGCATTTT.

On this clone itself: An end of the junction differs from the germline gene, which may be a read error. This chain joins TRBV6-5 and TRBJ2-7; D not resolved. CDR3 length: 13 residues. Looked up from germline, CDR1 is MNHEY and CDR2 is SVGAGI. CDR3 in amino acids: CTSSVAQSYEQYF. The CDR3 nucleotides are TGTACCAGCAGTGTGGCGCAAAGCTACGAGCAGTACTTC.

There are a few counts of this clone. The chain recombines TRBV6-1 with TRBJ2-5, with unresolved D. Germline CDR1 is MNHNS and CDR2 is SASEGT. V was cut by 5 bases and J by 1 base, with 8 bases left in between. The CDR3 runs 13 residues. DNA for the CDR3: TGTGCCAGCAGTCCCCCCGGCCAAGAGACCCAGTACTTC. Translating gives CASSPPGQETQYF.

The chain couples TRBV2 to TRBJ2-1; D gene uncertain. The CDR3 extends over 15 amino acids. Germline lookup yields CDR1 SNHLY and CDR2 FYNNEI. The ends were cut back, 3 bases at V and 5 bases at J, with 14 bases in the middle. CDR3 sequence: CASSEVDPLNNEQFF. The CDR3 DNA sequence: TGTGCCAGCAGTGAGGTAGACCCTTTAAACAATGAGCAGTTCTTC.

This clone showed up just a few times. For the CDR3, the DNA is TGTGCCAGCAGTTTCTTCACAGATACGCAGTATTTT. This codes for CASSFFTDTQYF. The gene calls are TRBV27 and TRBJ2-3; no clear D gene. V gave up 3 bases and J gave up 2 bases, with 3 bases separating them. Germline V lookup: CDR1 MNHEY, CDR2 SMNVEV (reference sequence). The CDR3 consists of 12 residues.

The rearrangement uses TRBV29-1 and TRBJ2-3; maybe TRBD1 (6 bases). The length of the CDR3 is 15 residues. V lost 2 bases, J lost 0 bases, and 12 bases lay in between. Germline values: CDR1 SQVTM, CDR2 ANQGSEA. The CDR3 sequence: CSVEFQGHSTDTQYF. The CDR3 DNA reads TGCAGCGTTGAATTCCAGGGACATAGCACAGATACGCAGTATTTT.

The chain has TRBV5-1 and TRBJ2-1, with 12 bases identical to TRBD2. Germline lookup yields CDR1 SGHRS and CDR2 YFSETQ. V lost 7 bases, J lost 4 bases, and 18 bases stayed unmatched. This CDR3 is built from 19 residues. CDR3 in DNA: TGCGCCAGCTGTCCCACCGGACTAGCGGGAACGGGGCTTTACAATGAGCAGTTCTTC. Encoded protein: CASCPTGLAGTGLYNEQFF.

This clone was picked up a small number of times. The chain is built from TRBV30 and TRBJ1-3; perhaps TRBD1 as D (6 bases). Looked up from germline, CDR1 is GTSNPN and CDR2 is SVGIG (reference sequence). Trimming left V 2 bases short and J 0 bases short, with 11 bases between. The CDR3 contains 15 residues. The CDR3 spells CAWSQGRTSGNTIYF. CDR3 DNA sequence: TGTGCCTGGAGTCAGGGGAGGACCTCTGGAAACACCATATATTTT.

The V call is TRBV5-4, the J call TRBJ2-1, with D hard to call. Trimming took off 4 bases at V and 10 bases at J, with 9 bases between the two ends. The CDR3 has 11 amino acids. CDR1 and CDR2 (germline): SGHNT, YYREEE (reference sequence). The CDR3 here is CASSPGSEQFF. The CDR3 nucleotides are TGTGCCAGCAGCCCGGGTTCGGAGCAGTTCTTC. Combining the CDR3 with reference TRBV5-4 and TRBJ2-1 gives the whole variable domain ETGVTQSPTHLIKTRGQQVTLRCSSQSGHNTVSWYQQALGQGPQFIFQYYREEENGRGNFPPRFSGLQFPNYSSELNVNALELDDSALYLCASSPGSEQFFGPGTRLTVL.

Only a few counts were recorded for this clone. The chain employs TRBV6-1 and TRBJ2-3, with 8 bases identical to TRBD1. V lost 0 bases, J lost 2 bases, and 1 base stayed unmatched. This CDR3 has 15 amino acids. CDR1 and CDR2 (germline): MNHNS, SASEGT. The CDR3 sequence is CASSEAQGATDTQYF. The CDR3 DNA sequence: TGTGCCAGCAGTGAAGCGCAGGGGGCCACAGATACGCAGTATTTT.

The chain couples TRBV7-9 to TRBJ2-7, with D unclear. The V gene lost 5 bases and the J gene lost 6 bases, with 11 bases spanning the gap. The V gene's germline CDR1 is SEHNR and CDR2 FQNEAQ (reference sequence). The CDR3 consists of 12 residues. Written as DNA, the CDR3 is TGTGCCAGCAGCCGGACCGCCGGCGAGCAGTACTTC. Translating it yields CASSRTAGEQYF.

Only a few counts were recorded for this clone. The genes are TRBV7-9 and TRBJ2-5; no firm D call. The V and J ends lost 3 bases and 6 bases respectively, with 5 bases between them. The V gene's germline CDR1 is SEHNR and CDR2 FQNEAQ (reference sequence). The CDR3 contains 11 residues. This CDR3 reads CASSLGKTQYF. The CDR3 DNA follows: TGTGCCAGCAGCTTGGGCAAGACCCAGTACTTC.

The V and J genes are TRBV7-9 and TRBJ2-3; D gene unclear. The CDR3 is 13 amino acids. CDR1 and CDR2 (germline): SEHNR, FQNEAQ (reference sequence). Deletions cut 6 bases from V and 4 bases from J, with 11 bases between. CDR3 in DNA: TGTGCCAGCAGATCCCAGCACGCAGATACGCAGTATTTT. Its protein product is CASRSQHADTQYF. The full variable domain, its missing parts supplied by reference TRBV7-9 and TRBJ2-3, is DTGVSQNPRHKITKRGQNVTFRCDPISEHNRLYWYRQTLGQGPEFLTYFQNEAQLEKSRLLSDRFSAERPKGSFSTLEIQRTEQGDSAMYLCASRSQHADTQYFGPGTRLTVL.

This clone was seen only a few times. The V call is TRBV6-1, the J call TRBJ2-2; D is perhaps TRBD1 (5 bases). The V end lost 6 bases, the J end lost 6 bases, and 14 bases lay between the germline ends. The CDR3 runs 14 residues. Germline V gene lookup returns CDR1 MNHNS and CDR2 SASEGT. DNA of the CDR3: TGTGCCAGCAGATCACTTATAGGGGCCGGGGAGCTGTTTTTT. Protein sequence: CASRSLIGAGELFF.

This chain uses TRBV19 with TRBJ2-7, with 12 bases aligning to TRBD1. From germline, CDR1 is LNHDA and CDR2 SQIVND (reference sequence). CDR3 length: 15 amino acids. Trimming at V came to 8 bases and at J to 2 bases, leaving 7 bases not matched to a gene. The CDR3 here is CASQGGTGGAYEQYF. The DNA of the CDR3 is TGTGCCAGTCAAGGGGGGACAGGGGGCGCCTACGAGCAGTACTTC.

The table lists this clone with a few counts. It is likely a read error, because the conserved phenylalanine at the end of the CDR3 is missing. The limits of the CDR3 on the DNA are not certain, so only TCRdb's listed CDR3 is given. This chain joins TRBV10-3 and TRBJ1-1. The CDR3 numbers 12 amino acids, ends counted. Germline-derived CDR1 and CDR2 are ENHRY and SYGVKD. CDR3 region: CAISEYGLKDTI.

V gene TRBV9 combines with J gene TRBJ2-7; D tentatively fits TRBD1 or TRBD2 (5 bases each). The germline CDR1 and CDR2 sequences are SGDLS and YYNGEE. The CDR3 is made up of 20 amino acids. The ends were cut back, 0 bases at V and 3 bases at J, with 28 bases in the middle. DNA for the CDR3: TGTGCCAGCAGCGTAGATCCAGAGGAATTCGGGACGGAACGTTTCTACGAGCAGTACTTC. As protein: CASSVDPEEFGTERFYEQYF.

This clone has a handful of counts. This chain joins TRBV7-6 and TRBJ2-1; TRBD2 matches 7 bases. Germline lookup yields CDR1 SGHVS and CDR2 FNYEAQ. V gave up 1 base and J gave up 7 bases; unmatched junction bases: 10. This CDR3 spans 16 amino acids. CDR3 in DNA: TGTGCCAGCAGCTTAGTAAACGGGAGGCTTCTTAATGAGCAGTTCTTC. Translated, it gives CASSLVNGRLLNEQFF.

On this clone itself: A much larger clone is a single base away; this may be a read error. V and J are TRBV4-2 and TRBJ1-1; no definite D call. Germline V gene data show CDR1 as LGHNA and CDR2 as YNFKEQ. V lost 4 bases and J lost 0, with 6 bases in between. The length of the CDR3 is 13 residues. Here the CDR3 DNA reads TGTGCCAGCAGCCTCTGGGTGAACACTGAAGCTTTCTTT. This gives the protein CASSLWVNTEAFF.

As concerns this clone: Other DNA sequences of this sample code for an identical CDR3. The CDR3 bases are TGTGCCACCAGCAGAGATCTAGGGCAGGGGCAGCCCCAGCATTTT. Its translation: CATSRDLGQGQPQHF. This sequence joins TRBV15 and TRBJ1-5; maybe TRBD1 (6 bases). Germline V gene sequence: CDR1 LNHNV, CDR2 YYDKDF (reference sequence). V lost 0 bases, J lost 7 bases, and 13 bases lay in between. The CDR3 length is 15 residues.

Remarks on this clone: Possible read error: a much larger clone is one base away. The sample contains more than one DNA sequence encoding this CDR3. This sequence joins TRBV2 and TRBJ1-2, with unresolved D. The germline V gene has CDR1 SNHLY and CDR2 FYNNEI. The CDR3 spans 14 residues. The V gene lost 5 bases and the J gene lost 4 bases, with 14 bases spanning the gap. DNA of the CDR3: TGTGCCAGCAGTTCGTCAGGAGTAGGCTATGGCTACACCTTC. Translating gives CASSSSGVGYGYTF.